This TCR beta chain was identified in a study of blood T cells in healthy people across ages. Regarding the study as a whole: Significant beta diversity loss was already apparent by age around 36, declining roughly linearly. Nothing was known about donor CMV status, and this possibly confounded expanded clonotype changes.

A second roughly 6 to 12 cycle PCR used barcoded and J-beta primers. Each cDNA molecule received a tag from a template-switch adaptor that had 12 random nucleotides. TCRdb fed the 5' RACE reads into MiXCR, producing one record per CDR3 protein. The table has about 1.4 million distinct CDR3 sequences, roughly 60% seen once. The CDR3 spans 15 residues. Germline-derived CDR1 and CDR2 are MRHNA and SNTAGT. About this clonotype: What it recognizes is unknown.

The source of this sequence is a man between 18 and 35 years old in good health. Specimen: blood. J is TRBJ2-5 and V is TRBV6-4; a weak D match, TRBD1 (7 bases). The J call is uncertain, as TRBJ2-7 better fits the DNA end. The chain's CDR3 is CASSLEGTAGSEQYF. CDR3 bases: TGTGCCAGCAGCTTGGAGGGGACAGCTGGCTCCGAGCAGTACTTC.